This T cell receptor beta chain was profiled in a study of T cell responses to AZD1222 COVID-19 vaccine. Findings and limits, study-wide: Only 5 or 6 AZD1222 recipients tested seropositive at baseline.

This CDR3 has 14 residues. With V trimmed by 10 bases and J by 1 base, 6 bases remained unmatched. The germline CDR1 and CDR2 sequences are LGHDT and YNNKEL (reference sequence). The data were produced by immunoSEQ multiplex PCR, yet TCRdb's version contains in-frame clones alone and is incomplete. The sample shows about 150,000 clones, just over 90% of them seen only once. With regard to this clone: What it binds is not known.

The V call is TRBV3-1 (or the pseudogene TRBV3-2), the J call TRBJ1-3, with TRBD1 identical over 8 bases. The sequence was collected from an adult in good health. This sample comprised peripheral blood, obtained on day 0 of AZD1222 vaccination. This CDR3 reads CATQGARSGNTIYF. DNA for the CDR3: TGTGCCACCCAGGGGGCGAGGTCTGGAAACACCATATATTTT.